These 11 T cell receptor beta chains were sequenced from one sample in a study of Tregs in tolerant kidney transplant recipients. TCRdb's copy holds only in-frame clones and misses some; the assay was immunoSEQ multiplex PCR. This table has roughly 64,000 clones, 98% appearing once. The material sequenced was Tregs from blood, taken before the transplant. Every receptor here comes from a human donor who received a combined kidney and bone marrow transplant.

The DNA of the CDR3 is TGTGCCAGCAGCTCGACTAGCGGGCGTACTTCCTCCTACAATGAGCAGTTCTTC. Its translation: CASSSTSGRTSSYNEQFF. This chain joins TRBV7-8 and TRBJ2-1; 10 nucleotides agree with TRBD2. Germline V CDR1 and CDR2: SGHVS, FQNEAQ. The CDR3 is 18 amino acids. V was clipped by 4 bases and J by 0 bases; unmatched bases: 9.

The rearrangement uses TRBV5-1 and TRBJ2-1; 9 positions match TRBD2. CDR3 length: 11 amino acids. Germline CDR1 SGHRS, CDR2 YFSETQ. The trim removed 3 bases at V and 15 bases at J, leaving 4 bases unmatched. The CDR3 loop is CASSSGLALFF. Here the CDR3 DNA reads TGCGCCAGCAGCTCCGGACTAGCGTTGTTCTTC. Based on the CDR3 plus reference TRBV5-1 and TRBJ2-1, the full variable domain is KAGVTQTPRYLIKTRGQQVTLSCSPISGHRSVSWYQQTPGQGLQFLFEYFSETQRNKGNFPGRFSGRQFSNSRSEMNVSTLELGDSALYLCASSSGLALFFGPGTRLTVL.

The chain uses TRBV30 and TRBJ2-5; D gene unclear. CDR3 length equals 12 residues. CDR1 and CDR2 (germline): GTSNPN, SVGIG (reference sequence). The germline V and J ends were trimmed by 2 bases and 5 bases, with 9 bases remaining between them. In DNA form, the CDR3 reads TGTGCCTGGAGTCGGATGGGCGAGACCCAGTACTTC. It specifies CAWSRMGETQYF.

This chain uses TRBV5-6 with TRBJ2-3; 7 bases are shared with TRBD2. The CDR3 has 15 amino acids. Per germline, CDR1 SGHDT and CDR2 YYEEEE. The J segment lost 2 bases and the V segment lost 2 bases, leaving 5 bases of the junction unmatched. CDR3 in DNA: TGTGCCAGCAGCTTTTTTCTAGCGGTCACAGATACGCAGTATTTT. This sequence encodes CASSFFLAVTDTQYF.

The V and J genes are TRBV9 and TRBJ2-5, with TRBD2 as a possible D gene (6 bases). CDR3 size: 15 residues. Germline CDR1 SGDLS, CDR2 YYNGEE. V was pared by 0 bases and J by 5 bases, with 14 bases between. DNA for the CDR3: TGTGCCAGCAGCGTAGGCACAAAGCGGGCCGAGACCCAGTACTTC. It translates to CASSVGTKRAETQYF.

The chain combines TRBV6-5 with TRBJ1-6; D is uncertain. Looked up from germline, CDR1 is MNHEY and CDR2 is SVGAGI. V lost 8 bases and J lost 0, with 8 bases in between. The CDR3 spans 14 residues. CDR3 loop: CASRRSSYNSPLHF. The CDR3 DNA reads as TGTGCCAGCCGTCGGAGCTCCTATAATTCACCCCTCCACTTT.

The chain carries TRBV5-1 and TRBJ1-1, with 9 bases lining up with TRBD1. Germline assignment: CDR1 SGHRS and CDR2 YFSETQ. The length of the CDR3 is 13 residues. The junction had 3 bases not matched to a gene; V was cut back by 2 bases and J by 7 bases. The CDR3 protein is CASSLGQGFEAFF. The CDR3 nucleotides read TGCGCCAGCAGCTTAGGACAGGGGTTTGAAGCTTTCTTT.

This sequence joins TRBV7-8 and TRBJ1-5; a weak D match, TRBD1 (5 bases). V lost 6 bases, J lost 6 bases, and 18 bases lay in between. Germline loops: CDR1 SGHVS, CDR2 FQNEAQ. This CDR3 has 15 amino acids. The CDR3: CASRPLGGGSQPQHF. CDR3 sequence (DNA): TGTGCCAGCAGACCCCTGGGGGGTGGGAGTCAGCCCCAGCATTTT.

The chain joins TRBV27 to TRBJ2-7; unclear D gene. From germline, CDR1 is MNHEY and CDR2 SMNVEV (reference sequence). The CDR3 length is 13 residues. Trimming cost V 5 bases and J 0 bases, with 8 bases left between them. The CDR3: CASSPTFSYEQYF. In DNA, the CDR3 is TGTGCCAGCAGTCCCACTTTCTCCTACGAGCAGTACTTC.

The chain joins TRBV2 to TRBJ2-3, with 8 bases identical to TRBD1. There are 13 residues in the CDR3. CDR1 is SNHLY, CDR2 FYNNEI, per germline. J lost 4 bases, V lost 11 bases, and 8 bases had no gene match. The CDR3 reads CAGTGQGADTQYF. CDR3 DNA sequence: TGTGCCGGTACCGGACAGGGCGCAGATACGCAGTATTTT.

This sequence joins TRBV5-1 and TRBJ1-2, with D perhaps matching TRBD1 (6 bases). The length of the CDR3 is 14 residues. Deletions cut 2 bases from V and 4 bases from J, with 12 bases between. CDR1 SGHRS and CDR2 YFSETQ come from the germline V gene. This chain's CDR3 is CASSFGQGSYGYTF. The CDR3, as DNA: TGCGCCAGCAGCTTTGGGCAGGGGTCCTATGGCTACACCTTC.